One sample yielded the 28 T cell receptor beta chains listed below, sequenced in a study of T cells after yellow fever vaccination. TCRdb fed the 5' RACE reads into MiXCR, producing one record per CDR3 protein. The sample consists of 350,000 or so distinct CDR3 sequences, around 8.1% of them appearing once. Sequencing used PBMCs, obtained roughly 45 days after the first yellow fever vaccination. The receptor source for this set is a man between 18 and 35 years old who received the YFV17D yellow fever vaccine.

V is TRBV7-2 and J is TRBJ2-2, with TRBD2 matching over 7 bases. After removal of 2 bases from V and 0 bases from J, the junction contained 0 bases not matched to a gene. This CDR3 has 15 amino acids. Germline assignment: CDR1 SGHTA and CDR2 FQGNSA. For the CDR3, the DNA is TGTGCCAGCAGCTTACTAGCGGCGAACACCGGGGAGCTGTTTTTT. Amino acid sequence: CASSLLAANTGELFF.

This clonotype was seen at least ten times. This rearrangement joins TRBV5-5 to TRBJ2-5, with no clear D. The V and J ends lost 0 bases and 4 bases respectively, with 13 bases between them. CDR1 and CDR2 (germline): SGHKS, YYEKEE (reference sequence). This CDR3 is 15 amino acids long. CDR3 nucleotides: TGTGCCAGCAGCTTGGCCGGCAGGTCTGGAGAGACCCAGTACTTC. Translating gives CASSLAGRSGETQYF.

With regard to this clonotype: The CDR3 does not close with the conserved phenylalanine or tryptophan, likely indicating a read error. This sequence joins TRBV15 and TRBJ2-7; D unresolved. Germline values: CDR1 LNHNV, CDR2 YYDKDF (reference sequence). CDR3 length: 12 amino acids. V lost 0 bases, J lost 7 bases, and 7 bases lay in between. CDR3 coding DNA: TGTGCCACCAGCAGAGACGGTGGAGAGCAGTACTCC. This sequence encodes CATSRDGGEQYS.

This clonotype came up many times. The V and J genes are TRBV30 and TRBJ2-4, with TRBD1 as a possible D gene (6 bases). V lost 2 bases and J lost 10, with 12 bases in between. CDR1 is GTSNPN and CDR2 is SVGIG in the germline V gene (reference sequence). The CDR3 loop spans 12 amino acids. Here the CDR3 reads CAWSPTQGIQYF. The CDR3 DNA reads TGTGCCTGGAGTCCAACACAGGGAATTCAGTACTTC.

This clonotype showed up many times. This chain connects TRBV4-2 to TRBJ2-6; D is uncertain. The germline V gene encodes CDR1 LGHNA and CDR2 YNFKEQ. The ends were cut back, 3 bases at V and 0 bases at J, with 18 bases in the middle. CDR3 length: 19 amino acids. In DNA, the CDR3 is TGTGCCAGCAGCCAGGCTAGACCTGGTCGGGCCTCTGGGGCCAACGTCCTGACTTTC. It is translated as CASSQARPGRASGANVLTF.

The rearrangement uses TRBV7-3 and TRBJ2-7; 7 positions agree with TRBD1. The CDR3 has 14 amino acids. Per the germline V gene, CDR1 is SGHTA and CDR2 is FQGTGA. V lost 6 bases, J lost 3 bases, and 8 bases stayed unmatched. The CDR3 loop is CASRPQGWVYEQYF. The CDR3 DNA follows: TGTGCCAGCAGACCACAGGGGTGGGTCTACGAGCAGTACTTC.

This clonotype was picked up a small number of times. V is TRBV7-2 and J is TRBJ2-2, with 7 nucleotides matching TRBD1. The CDR3 has 17 amino acids. Germline V gene data show CDR1 as SGHTA and CDR2 as FQGNSA. V trimming: 6 bases; J trimming: 3 bases; junction bases outside the gene matches: 13. CDR3 nucleotide sequence: TGTGCCAGCAGGAAGGCAAGCGACAGGGCCGACACCGGGGAGCTGTTTTTT. This sequence encodes CASRKASDRADTGELFF.

The chain recombines TRBV20-1 with TRBJ2-3; D is unresolved. This CDR3 is built from 12 residues. The V and J ends lost 2 bases and 8 bases respectively, with 11 bases between them. Germline CDR1 is DFQATT and CDR2 is SNEGSKA (reference sequence). The DNA of the CDR3 is TGCAGTGCTAGACTCAGGCTTGGTACGCAGTATTTT. This encodes CSARLRLGTQYF.

This chain links TRBV20-1 with TRBJ1-5; D may be TRBD1 (5 bases). The CDR3 contains 15 residues. Germline V gene lookup returns CDR1 DFQATT and CDR2 SNEGSKA (reference sequence). V was trimmed by 4 bases and J by 1 base, leaving 14 bases between them. The CDR3 here is CSATRQGQSNQPQHF. The CDR3 coding sequence is TGCAGTGCTACTAGGCAGGGTCAAAGCAATCAGCCCCAGCATTTT.

The V and J genes are TRBV7-2 and TRBJ1-5; a possible D gene is TRBD1 (5 bases). This CDR3 comprises 14 residues. CDR1 and CDR2 (germline): SGHTA, FQGNSA. V dropped 5 bases and J dropped 6 bases, with 14 bases sitting between them. This CDR3 is CASSQRGGAQPQHF. Written as DNA, the CDR3 is TGTGCCAGCAGCCAGCGGGGAGGGGCTCAGCCCCAGCATTTT.

This clonotype has only a few counts. The rearrangement links TRBV9 to TRBJ2-5; 8 bases fit TRBD2. The V gene end was trimmed by 1 base and the J gene end by 5 bases; junction bases not matched to a gene: 4. CDR3 length equals 14 residues. The germline V gene has CDR1 SGDLS and CDR2 YYNGEE. The CDR3 nucleotides read TGTGCCAGCAGCGTAAGGGGACTAGGCGAGACCCAGTACTTC. Protein product: CASSVRGLGETQYF.

This clonotype was seen only a few times. The chain couples TRBV5-1 to TRBJ2-7; D is uncertain. The germline V and J ends were trimmed by 4 bases and 5 bases, with 16 bases remaining between them. The germline CDR1 and CDR2 sequences are SGHRS and YFSETQ. The CDR3 has 14 residues. CDR3: CASSPSRHKDEQYF. The CDR3 DNA reads TGCGCCAGCAGCCCCTCCCGCCATAAAGACGAGCAGTACTTC.

The chain joins TRBV25-1 to TRBJ1-1; D is ambiguous. V was shortened by 1 base and J by 4 bases, with 13 bases between the two germline ends. The CDR3 spans 15 residues. CDR1 MGHDK and CDR2 SYGVNS come from the germline V gene. The CDR3 spells CASSEWETVGTEAFF. The DNA of the CDR3 is TGTGCCAGCAGTGAATGGGAAACGGTGGGCACTGAAGCTTTCTTT. Drawing the rest from reference TRBV25-1 and TRBJ1-1, the complete variable domain is EADIYQTPRYLVIGTGKKITLECSQTMGHDKMYWYQQDPGMELHLIHYSYGVNSTEKGDLSSESTVSRIRTEHFPLTLESARPSHTSQYLCASSEWETVGTEAFFGQGTRLTVV.

The V and J genes are TRBV7-2 and TRBJ2-2; D possibly corresponds to TRBD1 (5 bases). Germline lookup yields CDR1 SGHTA and CDR2 FQGNSA. V was trimmed by 5 bases and J by 6 bases, leaving 13 bases between them. The CDR3 has 14 amino acids. The CDR3 loop is CASSLLTGAGELFF. DNA of the CDR3: TGTGCCAGCAGCCTACTAACAGGCGCCGGGGAGCTGTTTTTT.

The chain is built from TRBV4-2 and TRBJ2-7; a weak D match, TRBD1 (6 bases). V was pared by 1 base and J by 0 bases, with 13 bases between. In germline, CDR1 is LGHNA, CDR2 YNFKEQ. CDR3 length: 16 residues. CDR3 nucleotide sequence: TGTGCCAGCAGCCAAGGGAACAGGGATATCTCCTACGAGCAGTACTTC. Its translation is CASSQGNRDISYEQYF.

This clonotype appeared a few times. V is TRBV7-9 and J is TRBJ2-3; TRBD1 is a possible D gene (6 bases). CDR1 SEHNR and CDR2 FQNEAQ come from the germline V gene (reference sequence). CDR3 length: 16 residues. V lost 3 bases and J 0 bases, leaving 13 bases between the germline ends. In nucleotides, the CDR3 is TGTGCCAGCAGCTTCCGACAGGCCCTTAGCACAGATACGCAGTATTTT. Protein: CASSFRQALSTDTQYF.

The chain links TRBV28 to TRBJ1-1, with 8 bases that match TRBD1. V lost 4 bases and J lost 0; bases outside the gene matches: 7. The CDR3 contains 16 residues. Germline V gene lookup returns CDR1 MDHEN and CDR2 SYDVKM. CDR3 in amino acids: CASSSGTGPMNTEAFF. CDR3 DNA sequence: TGTGCCAGCAGTTCCGGGACAGGACCGATGAACACTGAAGCTTTCTTT.

This chain connects TRBV24-1 to TRBJ1-1; TRBD1 might be the D (5 bases). The germline V gene encodes CDR1 KGHDR and CDR2 SFDVKD. The CDR3 runs 14 residues. V dropped 7 bases and J dropped 3 bases, with 14 bases sitting between them. CDR3 protein: CATSETGAHTEAFF. The CDR3 DNA follows: TGTGCCACCAGCGAGACCGGGGCCCACACTGAAGCTTTCTTT.

The chain has TRBV4-2 and TRBJ2-5, with 9 nucleotides matching TRBD2. The CDR3 sequence is 16 residues long. Germline assignment: CDR1 LGHNA and CDR2 YNFKEQ. Unmatched junction bases numbered 4, after V lost 1 base and J lost 1 base. The CDR3 nucleotides read TGTGCCAGCAGCCAAGTCCCGACTAGCGGCCAAGAGACCCAGTACTTC. Translation gives CASSQVPTSGQETQYF.

This clonotype has just a few counts. This rearrangement joins TRBV7-2 to TRBJ1-2, with 9 positions matching TRBD1. This CDR3 has 14 amino acids. Looked up from germline, CDR1 is SGHTA and CDR2 is FQGNSA. Trimming cost V 5 bases and J 8 bases; bases outside gene matches: 9. CDR3 loop: CASSPNTGGEGYTF. CDR3 nucleotide sequence: TGTGCCAGCAGCCCCAATACAGGGGGCGAGGGCTACACCTTC. The full variable domain, in which reference TRBV7-2 and TRBJ1-2 provide the parts outside the CDR3, is GAGVSQSPSNKVTEKGKDVELRCDPISGHTALYWYRQSLGQGLEFLIYFQGNSAPDKSGLPSDRFSAERTGGSVSTLTIQRTQQEDSAVYLCASSPNTGGEGYTFGSGTRLTVV.

This clonotype was seen a handful of times. This chain uses TRBV7-3 with TRBJ1-2; 9 bases align to TRBD1. The junction had 5 bases not matched to a gene; V was cut back by 5 bases and J by 7 bases. In germline, CDR1 is SGHTA, CDR2 FQGTGA. This CDR3 contains 13 residues. Here the CDR3 reads CASSGRDRVGYTF. DNA for the CDR3: TGTGCCAGCAGCGGCCGGGACAGGGTTGGCTACACCTTC.

Many counts were recorded for this clonotype. V gene TRBV7-9 combines with J gene TRBJ2-3, with D perhaps TRBD2 (5 bases). Germline V gene sequence: CDR1 SEHNR, CDR2 FQNEAQ (reference sequence). The CDR3 covers 16 residues. Trimming pared 1 base from V and 1 base from J, leaving 12 bases between. CDR3 region: CASSLVMEAGTDTQYF. CDR3 bases: TGTGCCAGCAGCTTAGTTATGGAGGCTGGCACAGATACGCAGTATTTT.

The chain joins TRBV5-1 to TRBJ2-2; 11 positions agree with TRBD2. The junction had 10 bases not matched to a gene; V was cut back by 1 base and J by 2 bases. Per the germline V gene, CDR1 is SGHRS and CDR2 is YFSETQ. The CDR3 is 19 amino acids. The CDR3 region has the DNA TGCGCCAGCAGCTTGCTCTCGCTAGCGGGGGGCTCCAACACCGGGGAGCTGTTTTTT. As protein: CASSLLSLAGGSNTGELFF.

In its sample, this clonotype was seen a few times. V gene TRBV9 combines with J gene TRBJ2-5; TRBD2 matches at 9 bases. With 0 bases clipped from V and 4 bases from J, the junction kept 4 bases outside the gene matches. This CDR3 region has 15 residues. CDR1 is SGDLS and CDR2 is YYNGEE in the germline V gene. The CDR3 sequence is CASSVGGSGGETQYF. As DNA, the CDR3 is TGTGCCAGCAGCGTAGGGGGTAGCGGGGGAGAGACCCAGTACTTC.

This clonotype turned up a few times. The chain carries TRBV5-8 and TRBJ2-7, with D possibly being TRBD1 or TRBD2 (5 bases each). This CDR3 comprises 15 residues. V lost 4 bases and J lost 5, with 19 bases in between. Germline V gene data show CDR1 as SGHTS and CDR2 as YDEGEE. CDR3 sequence reads: CASSPLTWDHHEQYF. CDR3 nucleotides: TGTGCCAGCAGCCCCCTAACATGGGACCACCACGAGCAGTACTTC.

The sample holds a few counts of this clonotype. The V call is TRBV7-2, the J call TRBJ1-1, with D uncertain. The ends were cut back, 0 bases at V and 3 bases at J, with 11 bases in the middle. The length of the CDR3 is 15 residues. Looked up from germline, CDR1 is SGHTA and CDR2 is FQGNSA. The CDR3 DNA reads TGTGCCAGCAGCTTAGCGCTCGGGGTTGACACTGAAGCTTTCTTT. This encodes CASSLALGVDTEAFF.

This clonotype has ten or more counts. The chain recombines TRBV12-3 or TRBV12-4 with TRBJ2-4; D could derive from TRBD1 or TRBD2 (5 bases each). V was shortened by 4 bases and J by 0 bases, with 25 bases between the two germline ends. The CDR3 has 20 residues. In nucleotides, the CDR3 is TGTGCCAGCAGTTCAAAACCCCTGTTGGGGGAGTCACTAGCCAAAAACATTCAGTACTTC. As protein: CASSSKPLLGESLAKNIQYF.

This chain uses TRBV12-3 or TRBV12-4 with TRBJ2-3; 10 bases are a match to TRBD1. With 3 bases clipped from V and 3 bases from J, the junction kept 6 bases outside the gene matches. The CDR3 totals 16 residues. As DNA, the CDR3 is TGTGCCAGCAGTTTTTTTGGGACAGGGGTAACAGATACGCAGTATTTT. It specifies CASSFFGTGVTDTQYF.